This T cell receptor beta chain was identified in a study of blood T cell repertoires in COVID-19. Germline-derived CDR1 and CDR2 are MNHEY and SVGAGI. This CDR3 comprises 12 residues. Original methodology: Estimation of nucleated cell counts was performed using reference gene primer amplification. Libraries were prepared by immunoSEQ multiplex PCR; TCRdb keeps only in-frame clonotypes and omits some of them. That table gives V, J and clone size, and the DNA gave D and trimming. This table has some 270,000 clones, roughly 91% appearing once. Concerning this clone: A read error may produce the germline difference seen at one junction end.

This TCR was sampled from a man aged 25 to 45 with acute or convalescent COVID-19. The chain is built from TRBV6-5 and TRBJ1-6, with D tentatively TRBD1 (5 bases). The material sequenced was peripheral blood. CDR3 nucleotide sequence: TGTACCAGCAGTACAGGCAATTCACCCCTCCACTTT. It is translated as CTSSTGNSPLHF.